This T cell receptor (beta chain) was captured in a study of CD4+ T cells in melanoma. TCRdb's table, derived via immunoSEQ multiplex PCR, lists solely in-frame clones and lacks some. This sample yields about 50,000 clones, of which roughly nine tenths are seen a single time; about 12% belongs to the top ten. In regard to this clone: What it binds is not known.

Trimming removed 0 bases at V and 9 bases at J, with 15 bases between. Germline V lookup: CDR1 SGDLS, CDR2 YYNGEE. This CDR3 has 14 residues. Study observations and caveats: CD8+ T cell, macrophage and B cell function reportedly correlated with neoantigen-specific CD4+ T cells.

This clonotype originated in a human donor with melanoma. The sample taken for sequencing was peripheral blood. The genes are TRBV9 and TRBJ1-2, with D possibly being TRBD1 (5 bases). The CDR3 DNA sequence: TGTGCCAGCAGCGTAGACGGGGGTTCAAAGCGCTACACCTTC. Its protein is CASSVDGGSKRYTF.